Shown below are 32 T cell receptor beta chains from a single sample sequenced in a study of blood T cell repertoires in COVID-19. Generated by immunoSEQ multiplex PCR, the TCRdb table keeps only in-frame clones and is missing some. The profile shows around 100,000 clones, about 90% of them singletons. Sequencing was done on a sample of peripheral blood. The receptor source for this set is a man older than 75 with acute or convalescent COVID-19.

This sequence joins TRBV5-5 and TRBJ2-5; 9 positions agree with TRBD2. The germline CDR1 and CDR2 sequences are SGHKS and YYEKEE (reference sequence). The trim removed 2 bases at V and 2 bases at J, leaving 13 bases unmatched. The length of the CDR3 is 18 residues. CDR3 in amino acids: CASSFIYGLAGFQETQYF. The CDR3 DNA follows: TGTGCCAGCAGCTTCATTTACGGGCTAGCGGGATTTCAAGAGACCCAGTACTTC.

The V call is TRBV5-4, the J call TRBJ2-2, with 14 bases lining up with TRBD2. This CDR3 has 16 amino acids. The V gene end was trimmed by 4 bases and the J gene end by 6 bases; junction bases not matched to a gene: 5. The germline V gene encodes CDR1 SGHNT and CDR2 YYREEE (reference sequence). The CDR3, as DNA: TGTGCCAGCAGCACGGGACTAGCGGGGGTTTCCGGGGAGCTGTTTTTT. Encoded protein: CASSTGLAGVSGELFF.

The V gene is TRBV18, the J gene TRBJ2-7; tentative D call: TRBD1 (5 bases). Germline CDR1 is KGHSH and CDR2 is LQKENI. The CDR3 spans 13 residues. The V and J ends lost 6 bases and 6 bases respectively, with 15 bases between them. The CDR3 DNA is TGTGCCAGCTCTCAGATCCCTCAGGGCGAGCAGTACTTC. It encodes CASSQIPQGEQYF.

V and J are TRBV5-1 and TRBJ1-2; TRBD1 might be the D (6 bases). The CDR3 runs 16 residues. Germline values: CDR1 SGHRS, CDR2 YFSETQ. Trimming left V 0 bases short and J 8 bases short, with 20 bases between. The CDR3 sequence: CASSLGGTGTLEGYTF. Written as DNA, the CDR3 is TGCGCCAGCAGCTTGGGGGGCACAGGGACCTTGGAGGGCTACACCTTC. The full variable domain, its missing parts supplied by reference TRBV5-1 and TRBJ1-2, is KAGVTQTPRYLIKTRGQQVTLSCSPISGHRSVSWYQQTPGQGLQFLFEYFSETQRNKGNFPGRFSGRQFSNSRSEMNVSTLELGDSALYLCASSLGGTGTLEGYTFGSGTRLTVV.

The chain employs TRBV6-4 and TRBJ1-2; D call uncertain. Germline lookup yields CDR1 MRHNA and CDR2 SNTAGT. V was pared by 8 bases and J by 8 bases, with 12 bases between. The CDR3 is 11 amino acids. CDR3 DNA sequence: TGTGCCAGCGGTGGGCCATTCGGCTACACCTTC. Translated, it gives CASGGPFGYTF.

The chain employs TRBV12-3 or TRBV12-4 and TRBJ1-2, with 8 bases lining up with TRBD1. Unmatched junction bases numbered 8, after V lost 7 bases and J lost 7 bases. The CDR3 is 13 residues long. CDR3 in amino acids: CASTYRGGSGYTF. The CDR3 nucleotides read TGTGCCAGCACTTACAGGGGGGGGAGTGGCTACACCTTC.

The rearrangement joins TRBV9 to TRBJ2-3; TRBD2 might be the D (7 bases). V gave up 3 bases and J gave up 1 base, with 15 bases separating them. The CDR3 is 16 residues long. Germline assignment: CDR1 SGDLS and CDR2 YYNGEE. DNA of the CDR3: TGTGCCAGCAGCGCATTCGGGGGGCCTCGCACAGATACGCAGTATTTT. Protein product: CASSAFGGPRTDTQYF.

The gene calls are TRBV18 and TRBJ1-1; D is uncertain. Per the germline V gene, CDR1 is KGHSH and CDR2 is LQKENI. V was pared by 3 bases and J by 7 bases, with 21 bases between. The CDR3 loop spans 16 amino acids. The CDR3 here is CASSPTRNWAAGEAFF. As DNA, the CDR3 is TGTGCCAGCTCACCCACCCGGAACTGGGCCGCTGGTGAAGCTTTCTTT.

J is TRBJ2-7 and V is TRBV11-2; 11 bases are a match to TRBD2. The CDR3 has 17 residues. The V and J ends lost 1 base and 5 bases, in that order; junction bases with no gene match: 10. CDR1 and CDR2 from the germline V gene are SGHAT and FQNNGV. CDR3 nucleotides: TGTGCCAGCAGCTTAGGCCTAGCGGGAGGTTGGTCCCACGAGCAGTACTTC. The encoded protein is CASSLGLAGGWSHEQYF.

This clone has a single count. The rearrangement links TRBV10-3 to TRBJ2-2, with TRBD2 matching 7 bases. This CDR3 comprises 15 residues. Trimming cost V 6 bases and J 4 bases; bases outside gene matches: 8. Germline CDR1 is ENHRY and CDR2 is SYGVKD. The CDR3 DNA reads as TGTGCCATCAGGCCCATCGGGGGGTCCACCGGGGAGCTGTTTTTT. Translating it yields CAIRPIGGSTGELFF.

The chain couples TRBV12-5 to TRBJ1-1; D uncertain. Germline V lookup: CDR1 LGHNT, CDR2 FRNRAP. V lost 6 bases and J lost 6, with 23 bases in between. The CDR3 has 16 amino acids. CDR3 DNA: TGTGCTAGTGGCCTGGGTTTGAGCGCTTTGAGCGCTGAAGCTTTCTTT. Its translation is CASGLGLSALSAEAFF.

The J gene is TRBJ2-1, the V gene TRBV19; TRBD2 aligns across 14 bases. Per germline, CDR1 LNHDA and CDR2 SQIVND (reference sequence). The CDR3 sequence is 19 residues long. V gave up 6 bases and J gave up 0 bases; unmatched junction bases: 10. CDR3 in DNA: TGTGCCAGTAGGGATGGGGGACTAGCGGGGGCTAGCTCCTACAATGAGCAGTTCTTC. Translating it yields CASRDGGLAGASSYNEQFF.

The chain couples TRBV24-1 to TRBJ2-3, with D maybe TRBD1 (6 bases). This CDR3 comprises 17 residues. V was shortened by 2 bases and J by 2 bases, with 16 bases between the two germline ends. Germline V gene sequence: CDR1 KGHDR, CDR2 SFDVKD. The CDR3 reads CATSDSSRGFPTDTQYF. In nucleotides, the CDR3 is TGTGCCACCAGTGATTCCTCCAGGGGTTTCCCCACAGATACGCAGTATTTT.

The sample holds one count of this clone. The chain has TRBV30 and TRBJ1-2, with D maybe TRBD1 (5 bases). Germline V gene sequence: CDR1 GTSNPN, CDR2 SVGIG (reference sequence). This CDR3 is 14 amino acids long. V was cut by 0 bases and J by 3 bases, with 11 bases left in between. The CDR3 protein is CAWSVLGQYYGYTF. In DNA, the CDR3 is TGTGCCTGGAGTGTATTGGGGCAATACTATGGCTACACCTTC.

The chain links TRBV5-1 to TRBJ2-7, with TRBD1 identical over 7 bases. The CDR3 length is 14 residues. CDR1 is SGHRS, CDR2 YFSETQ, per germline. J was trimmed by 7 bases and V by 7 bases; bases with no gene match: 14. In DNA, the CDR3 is TGCGCCAGCGGGACCCAGACAGGGTCAAGTGAGCAGTACTTC. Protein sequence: CASGTQTGSSEQYF.

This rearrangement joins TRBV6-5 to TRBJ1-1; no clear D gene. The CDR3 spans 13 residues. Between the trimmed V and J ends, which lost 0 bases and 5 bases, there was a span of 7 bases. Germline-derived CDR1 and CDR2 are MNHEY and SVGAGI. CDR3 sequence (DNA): TGTGCCAGCAGTTACTCGAGTCAAACTGAAGCTTTCTTT. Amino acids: CASSYSSQTEAFF.

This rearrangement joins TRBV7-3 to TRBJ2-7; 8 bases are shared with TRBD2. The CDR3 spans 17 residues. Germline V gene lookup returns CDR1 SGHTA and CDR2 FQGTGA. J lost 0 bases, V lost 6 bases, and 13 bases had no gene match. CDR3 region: CASSPKPSTSGSYEQYF. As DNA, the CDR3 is TGTGCCAGCAGTCCAAAACCGAGTACTAGCGGCTCCTACGAGCAGTACTTC.

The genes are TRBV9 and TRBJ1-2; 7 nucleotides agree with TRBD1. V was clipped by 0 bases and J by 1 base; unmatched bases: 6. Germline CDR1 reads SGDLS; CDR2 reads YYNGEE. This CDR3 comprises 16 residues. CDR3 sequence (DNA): TGTGCCAGCAGCGTAGCTACACAGGGGCTTAACTATGGCTACACCTTC. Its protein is CASSVATQGLNYGYTF.

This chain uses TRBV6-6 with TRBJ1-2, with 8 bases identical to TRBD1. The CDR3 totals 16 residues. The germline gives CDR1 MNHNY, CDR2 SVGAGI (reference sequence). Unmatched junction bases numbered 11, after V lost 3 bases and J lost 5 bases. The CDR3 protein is CASSYIQGGLEYGYTF. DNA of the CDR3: TGTGCCAGCAGTTATATACAGGGGGGGTTGGAATATGGCTACACCTTC.

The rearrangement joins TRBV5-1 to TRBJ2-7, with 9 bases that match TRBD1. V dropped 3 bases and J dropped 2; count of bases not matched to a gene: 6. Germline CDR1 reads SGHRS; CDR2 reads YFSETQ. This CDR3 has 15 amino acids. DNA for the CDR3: TGCGCCAGCAGCTCGGGACAGGGTTTCGCCTACGAGCAGTACTTC. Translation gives CASSSGQGFAYEQYF.

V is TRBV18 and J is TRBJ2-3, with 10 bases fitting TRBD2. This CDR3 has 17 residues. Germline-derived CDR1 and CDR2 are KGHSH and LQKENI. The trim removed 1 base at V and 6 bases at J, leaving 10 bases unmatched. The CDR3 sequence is CASSPRASGGLRDTQYF. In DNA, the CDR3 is TGTGCCAGCTCACCACGGGCTAGCGGGGGCCTCAGGGATACGCAGTATTTT.

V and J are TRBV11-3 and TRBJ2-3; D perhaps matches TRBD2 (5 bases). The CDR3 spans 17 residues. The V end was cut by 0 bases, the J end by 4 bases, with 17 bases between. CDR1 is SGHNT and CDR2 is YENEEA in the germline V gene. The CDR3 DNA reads TGTGCCAGCAGCTTAGAGGCCGGCCTAGGAGCGGCAGATACGCAGTATTTT. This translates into CASSLEAGLGAADTQYF.

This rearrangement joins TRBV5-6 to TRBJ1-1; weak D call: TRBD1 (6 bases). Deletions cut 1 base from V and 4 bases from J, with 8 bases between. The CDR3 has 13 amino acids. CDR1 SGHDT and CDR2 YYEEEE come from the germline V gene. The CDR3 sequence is CASSLRGGTEAFF. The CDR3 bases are TGTGCCAGCAGCTTGAGAGGGGGCACTGAAGCTTTCTTT.

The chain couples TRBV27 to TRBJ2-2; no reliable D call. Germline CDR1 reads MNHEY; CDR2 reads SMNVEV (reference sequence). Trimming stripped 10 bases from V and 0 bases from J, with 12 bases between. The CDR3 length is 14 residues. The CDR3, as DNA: TGTGCCACTACGGTGTTAGCGAACACCGGGGAGCTGTTTTTT. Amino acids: CATTVLANTGELFF.

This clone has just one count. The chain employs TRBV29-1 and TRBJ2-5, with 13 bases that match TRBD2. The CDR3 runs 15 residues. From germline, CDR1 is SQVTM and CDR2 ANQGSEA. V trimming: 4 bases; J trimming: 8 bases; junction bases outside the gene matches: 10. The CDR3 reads CSVVGGLAGSDTQYF. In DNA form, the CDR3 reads TGCAGCGTTGTGGGGGGACTAGCGGGGTCAGACACCCAGTACTTC.

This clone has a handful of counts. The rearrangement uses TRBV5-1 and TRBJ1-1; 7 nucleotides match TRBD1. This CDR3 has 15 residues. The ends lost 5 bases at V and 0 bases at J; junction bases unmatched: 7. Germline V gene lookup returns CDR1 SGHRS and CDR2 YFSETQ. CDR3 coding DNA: TGCGCCAGCAGAGGACAGGCGAGTATGAACACTGAAGCTTTCTTT. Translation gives CASRGQASMNTEAFF. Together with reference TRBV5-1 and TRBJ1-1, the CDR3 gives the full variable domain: KAGVTQTPRYLIKTRGQQVTLSCSPISGHRSVSWYQQTPGQGLQFLFEYFSETQRNKGNFPGRFSGRQFSNSRSEMNVSTLELGDSALYLCASRGQASMNTEAFFGQGTRLTVV.

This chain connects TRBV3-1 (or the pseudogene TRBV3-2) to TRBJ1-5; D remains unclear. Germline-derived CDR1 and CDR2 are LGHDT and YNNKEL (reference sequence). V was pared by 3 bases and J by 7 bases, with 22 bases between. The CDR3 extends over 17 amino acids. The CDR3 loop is CASSHPHGVRKWQPQHF. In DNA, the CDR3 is TGTGCCAGCAGCCACCCCCACGGGGTTAGAAAGTGGCAGCCCCAGCATTTT.

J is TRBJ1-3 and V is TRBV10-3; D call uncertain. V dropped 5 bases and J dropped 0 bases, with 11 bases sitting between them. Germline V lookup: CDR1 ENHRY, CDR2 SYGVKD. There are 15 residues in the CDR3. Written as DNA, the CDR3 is TGTGCCATCAGTCCCGAACGGAGCTCTGGAAACACCATATATTTT. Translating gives CAISPERSSGNTIYF.

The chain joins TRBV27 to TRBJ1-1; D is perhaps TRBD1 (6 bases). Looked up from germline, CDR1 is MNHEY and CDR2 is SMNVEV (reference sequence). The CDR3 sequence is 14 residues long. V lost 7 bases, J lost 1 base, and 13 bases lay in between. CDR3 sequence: CASTRRGQNTEAFF. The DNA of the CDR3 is TGTGCCAGCACTAGACGGGGACAGAACACTGAAGCTTTCTTT.

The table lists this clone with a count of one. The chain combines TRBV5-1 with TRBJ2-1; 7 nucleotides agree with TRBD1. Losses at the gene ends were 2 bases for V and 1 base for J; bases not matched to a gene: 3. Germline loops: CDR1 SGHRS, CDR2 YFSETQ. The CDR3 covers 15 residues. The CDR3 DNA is TGCGCCAGCAGCTTAACAGGGGAATCCTACAATGAGCAGTTCTTC. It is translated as CASSLTGESYNEQFF.

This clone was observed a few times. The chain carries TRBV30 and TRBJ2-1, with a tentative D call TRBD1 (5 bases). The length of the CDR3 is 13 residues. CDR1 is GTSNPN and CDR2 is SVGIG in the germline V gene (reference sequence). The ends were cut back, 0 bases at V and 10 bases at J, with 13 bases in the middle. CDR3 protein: CAWSVLQGLEQFF. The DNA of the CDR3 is TGTGCCTGGAGTGTACTTCAGGGTTTGGAGCAGTTCTTC.

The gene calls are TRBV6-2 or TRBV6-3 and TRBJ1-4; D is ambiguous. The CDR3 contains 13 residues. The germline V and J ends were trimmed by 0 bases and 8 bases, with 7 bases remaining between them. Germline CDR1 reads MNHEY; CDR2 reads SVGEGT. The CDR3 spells CASSYSSREKLFF. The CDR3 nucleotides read TGTGCCAGCAGTTACTCCAGTCGAGAAAAACTGTTTTTT.